The entry below gives a single TCR beta chain sequence along with its context. Antigen specificity is unknown. Trimming shortened V by 5 bases and J by 3 bases, and 5 bases separated the two germline ends. In germline, CDR1 is SGHTA, CDR2 FQGNSA. This CDR3 is 11 amino acids long. This sample was included in a study of regulatory dendritic cells for organ transplantation. Broader study findings: Among resting subsets, memory CD8+ cells contained the most alloreactive clonotypes. The authors noted considerable between-person heterogeneity in alloreactive memory CD8+ cells.

This table comes from immunoSEQ multiplex PCR, and its TCRdb copy is limited to in-frame clones, with some not included. Here the sample spans about 30,000 clones, around 79% being singletons. The gene calls are TRBV7-2 and TRBJ2-7; a weak D match, TRBD1 (5 bases). This TCR derives from a human donor in good health. Sequencing used memory CD4+ T cells from blood. Subset indicated: CD45RO+ memory T cells. The CDR3 bases are TGTGCCAGCAGCGACAGCTACGAGCAGTACTTC. This gives the protein CASSDSYEQYF. Full variable domain (missing parts from reference TRBV7-2 and TRBJ2-7): GAGVSQSPSNKVTEKGKDVELRCDPISGHTALYWYRQSLGQGLEFLIYFQGNSAPDKSGLPSDRFSAERTGGSVSTLTIQRTQQEDSAVYLCASSDSYEQYFGPGTRLTVT.